Below are 23 T cell receptor beta chains sequenced from a single sample in a study of blood T cell repertoires in COVID-19. Produced via immunoSEQ multiplex PCR; TCRdb's table is partial and in-frame only. Of roughly 190,000 clones listed, roughly four fifths are singletons. The sequenced material came from peripheral blood. The receptors originated from a woman aged 35 to 49 with acute or convalescent COVID-19.

The chain links TRBV10-2 to TRBJ1-3, with D unclear. The CDR3 has 14 amino acids. V was pared by 4 bases and J by 0 bases, with 7 bases between. CDR1 is WSHSY and CDR2 is SAAADI in the germline V gene. In nucleotides, the CDR3 is TGCGCCAGCAGTGTGGGCCTCTCTGGAAACACCATATATTTT. Encoded protein: CASSVGLSGNTIYF.

In its sample, this clone was seen a few times. The chain is built from TRBV19 and TRBJ1-2; perhaps TRBD1 as D (6 bases). The CDR3 length is 13 residues. Deletions cut 6 bases from V and 2 bases from J, with 10 bases between. From germline, CDR1 is LNHDA and CDR2 SQIVND (reference sequence). The CDR3, as DNA: TGTGCCAGTAGCAACGACAGGAACTATGGCTACACCTTC. As protein: CASSNDRNYGYTF. The full variable domain, completed using reference TRBV19 and TRBJ1-2, is DGGITQSPKYLFRKEGQNVTLSCEQNLNHDAMYWYRQDPGQGLRLIYYSQIVNDFQKGDIAEGYSVSREKKESFPLTVTSAQKNPTAFYLCASSNDRNYGYTFGSGTRLTVV.

V is TRBV5-4 and J is TRBJ1-6, with 7 bases lining up with TRBD1. CDR3 length: 16 residues. With 3 bases clipped from V and 0 bases from J, the junction kept 3 bases outside the gene matches. CDR1 SGHNT and CDR2 YYREEE come from the germline V gene (reference sequence). In DNA, the CDR3 is TGTGCCAGCAGCTATGGACAGGACTCCTATAATTCACCCCTCCACTTT. It encodes CASSYGQDSYNSPLHF.

The chain is built from TRBV6-1 and TRBJ2-2, with D possibly TRBD1 on 6 matching bases. The CDR3 sequence is 18 residues long. Looked up from germline, CDR1 is MNHNS and CDR2 is SASEGT. Trimming took off 1 base at V and 3 bases at J, with 18 bases between the two ends. The CDR3 is CASSEGTVTLRDTGELFF. For the CDR3, the DNA is TGTGCCAGCAGTGAAGGGACAGTAACCCTACGGGACACCGGGGAGCTGTTTTTT.

The chain employs TRBV27 and TRBJ2-1; 8 bases are a match to TRBD1. The CDR3 is 14 amino acids. V lost 7 bases to trimming and J lost 5 bases; unmatched junction nucleotides: 7. Germline V gives CDR1 MNHEY, CDR2 SMNVEV (reference sequence). The CDR3 region is CASTRTGGNNEQFF. The CDR3 DNA sequence: TGTGCCAGCACACGAACAGGGGGTAACAATGAGCAGTTCTTC.

The chain has TRBV19 and TRBJ2-4; 7 bases are shared with TRBD1. Trimming removed 5 bases from V and 2 bases from J; junction bases left unmatched: 6. From germline, CDR1 is LNHDA and CDR2 SQIVND (reference sequence). The CDR3 consists of 15 residues. The CDR3 sequence is CASSADRATKNIQYF. In DNA form, the CDR3 reads TGTGCCAGTAGTGCAGACAGGGCCACCAAAAACATTCAGTACTTC.

CDR3 amino acids: CASSRALGTDNEQFF. Written as DNA, the CDR3 is TGCGCCAGCAGCCGGGCATTGGGGACTGACAATGAGCAGTTCTTC. The rearrangement links TRBV5-1 to TRBJ2-1; D is perhaps TRBD2 (6 bases). The V end was cut by 4 bases, the J end by 5 bases, with 16 bases between. The CDR3 has 15 amino acids. CDR1 is SGHRS and CDR2 is YFSETQ in the germline V gene.

The V and J genes are TRBV25-1 and TRBJ2-7; 8 nucleotides align to TRBD1. J gave up 4 bases and V 1 base, and 6 bases lay outside the gene matches. Looked up from germline, CDR1 is MGHDK and CDR2 is SYGVNS. The CDR3 consists of 15 residues. The CDR3: CASSEWDRFDYEQYF. CDR3 DNA: TGTGCCAGCAGTGAATGGGACAGGTTCGATTACGAGCAGTACTTC.

This chain uses TRBV27 with TRBJ1-5; D ambiguous. The CDR3 contains 12 residues. Germline loops: CDR1 MNHEY, CDR2 SMNVEV (reference sequence). The V gene lost 6 bases and the J gene lost 4 bases, with 7 bases spanning the gap. CDR3 sequence (DNA): TGTGCCAGCAGGGGCTTAAATCAGCCCCAGCATTTT. This codes for CASRGLNQPQHF.

V is TRBV11-2 and J is TRBJ2-7; 7 bases fit TRBD2. In germline, CDR1 is SGHAT, CDR2 FQNNGV. The CDR3 length is 16 residues. V shed 0 bases and J 4 bases; nucleotides not matched to a gene: 9. The CDR3 loop reads CASSLDMASGPYEQYF. The CDR3 region has the DNA TGTGCCAGCAGCTTAGATATGGCTAGCGGACCGTACGAGCAGTACTTC.

The rearrangement uses TRBV20-1 and TRBJ1-5; D is uncertain. Trimming pared 3 bases from V and 11 bases from J, leaving 14 bases between. Germline V gives CDR1 DFQATT, CDR2 SNEGSKA (reference sequence). This CDR3 has 12 residues. The CDR3 sequence is CSASSGPRAQHF. The CDR3 DNA reads TGCAGTGCTAGTTCGGGTCCCCGGGCCCAGCATTTT.

The CDR3 DNA is TGTGCCAGCAGTCTAGACGGTCACTATGGCTACACCTTC. Protein product: CASSLDGHYGYTF. V gene TRBV27 combines with J gene TRBJ1-2, with D uncertain. Germline CDR1 and CDR2: MNHEY and SMNVEV (reference sequence). This CDR3 comprises 13 residues. Trimming took off 5 bases at V and 3 bases at J, with 10 bases between the two ends.

In this sample, this clone turned up once. The chain recombines TRBV23-1 with TRBJ1-3; D is uncertain. TRBV23-1 is labeled an ORF, and its function is uncertain. V lost 3 bases and J lost 13, with 7 bases in between. There are 10 residues in the CDR3. The CDR3 protein is CASSHGRIYF. CDR3 DNA: TGCGCCAGCAGTCACGGGAGGATATATTTT.

The chain is built from TRBV5-1 and TRBJ1-2; D is possibly TRBD1 (5 bases). The CDR3 is 15 amino acids. V lost 3 bases and J lost 4, with 16 bases in between. CDR1 and CDR2 from the germline V gene are SGHRS and YFSETQ. The CDR3 reads CASSWTGDVAYGYTF. CDR3 DNA: TGCGCCAGCAGCTGGACGGGGGATGTAGCCTATGGCTACACCTTC.

This chain joins TRBV12-3 or TRBV12-4 and TRBJ2-2; no clear D. V was clipped by 3 bases and J by 3 bases, with 5 bases between them. The CDR3 sequence is 13 residues long. CDR3 DNA: TGTGCCAGCAGTTTCAGTTACACCGGGGAGCTGTTTTTT. It yields the protein CASSFSYTGELFF.

The rearrangement links TRBV6-5 to TRBJ2-1; D remains unclear. This CDR3 comprises 14 residues. Germline V gene data show CDR1 as MNHEY and CDR2 as SVGAGI. V gave up 6 bases and J gave up 4 bases, with 13 bases separating them. In DNA, the CDR3 is TGTGCCAGCAGCCCGATCCGGGTATACAATGAGCAGTTCTTC. This gives the protein CASSPIRVYNEQFF.

The genes are TRBV5-4 and TRBJ1-1, with TRBD1 identical over 8 bases. The V gene's germline CDR1 is SGHNT and CDR2 YYREEE (reference sequence). The CDR3 is 15 amino acids. V gave up 5 bases and J gave up 4 bases; unmatched junction bases: 10. In nucleotides, the CDR3 is TGTGCCAGCAGTAAGAAGACAGGGGCGGCCACTGAAGCTTTCTTT. Protein sequence: CASSKKTGAATEAFF.

This clone was seen only once. This chain joins TRBV6-5 and TRBJ2-7; tentative D call: TRBD2 (5 bases). This CDR3 has 15 amino acids. CDR1 MNHEY and CDR2 SVGAGI come from the germline V gene. The V and J ends lost 0 bases and 4 bases respectively, with 13 bases between them. The CDR3 loop reads CASSYSLEGSYEQYF. The DNA of the CDR3 is TGTGCCAGCAGTTACTCGCTCGAGGGTTCATACGAGCAGTACTTC.

The rearrangement links TRBV6-5 to TRBJ2-7, with 15 bases matching TRBD2. This CDR3 has 15 amino acids. CDR1 is MNHEY, CDR2 SVGAGI, per germline. Losses at the gene ends were 6 bases for V and 7 bases for J; bases not matched to a gene: 7. The CDR3: CASSPGLAGGREQYF. The CDR3 bases are TGTGCCAGCAGCCCCGGACTAGCGGGAGGGAGAGAGCAGTACTTC.

In its sample, this clone was seen once. V is TRBV28 and J is TRBJ2-7; 8 bases are a match to TRBD2. Germline V gene sequence: CDR1 MDHEN, CDR2 SYDVKM. The trim removed 7 bases at V and 4 bases at J, leaving 9 bases unmatched. CDR3 size: 14 residues. This chain's CDR3 is CASTPSGGWYEQYF. The DNA of the CDR3 is TGTGCCAGCACCCCAAGCGGGGGCTGGTACGAGCAGTACTTC. The whole variable domain, filled in from reference TRBV28 and TRBJ2-7, reads DVKVTQSSRYLVKRTGEKVFLECVQDMDHENMFWYRQDPGLGLRLIYFSYDVKMKEKGDIPEGYSVSREKKERFSLILESASTNQTSMYLCASTPSGGWYEQYFGPGTRLTVT.

The chain links TRBV12-3 or TRBV12-4 to TRBJ2-3, with D possibly being TRBD2 (6 bases). The CDR3 sequence is 13 residues long. Trimming stripped 6 bases from V and 1 base from J, with 8 bases between. For the CDR3, the DNA is TGTGCCAGCAGCCCGGGGGGCACAGATACGCAGTATTTT. It codes for CASSPGGTDTQYF.

This sequence joins TRBV27 and TRBJ1-5; D is undetermined. The CDR3 spans 15 residues. Germline V gene sequence: CDR1 MNHEY, CDR2 SMNVEV (reference sequence). Deletions cut 5 bases from V and 3 bases from J, with 14 bases between. CDR3 DNA sequence: TGTGCCAGCAGTCCGCGTGCATACCCCAATCAGCCCCAGCATTTT. It translates to CASSPRAYPNQPQHF.

The sample holds many counts of this clone. The chain carries TRBV20-1 and TRBJ2-5; 12 bases match TRBD2. Looked up from germline, CDR1 is DFQATT and CDR2 is SNEGSKA (reference sequence). The CDR3 is 17 amino acids. With 3 bases clipped from V and 5 bases from J, the junction kept 13 bases outside the gene matches. CDR3 amino acids: CSASSLAGGGSKETQYF. The CDR3 DNA sequence: TGCAGTGCTAGTTCACTAGCGGGAGGAGGATCAAAGGAGACCCAGTACTTC.